This TCR beta chain stems from a study of cytomegalovirus exposure and HLA in healthy donors. Vbeta (60) and Jbeta (13) primers were used in the PCR. Profiled with immunoSEQ multiplex PCR; TCRdb holds only in-frame clones, not every one. The sample lists some 60,000 clones; around 80% were seen once. Trimming took off 2 bases at V and 8 bases at J, with 12 bases between the two ends. The CDR3 covers 12 residues. Germline V gene data show CDR1 as GTSNPN and CDR2 as SVGIG (reference sequence). Study observations and caveats: In an earlier analysis, about 87% or about 30%: the productive usage of most TCR beta V segments.

This clone was counted only a few times. Antigen specificity is unknown. This chain uses TRBV30 with TRBJ1-2; D call uncertain. The TCR comes from a male donor in good health and CMV-seronegative. The sequenced sample was PBMCs. The CDR3 loop is CAWSKESGGYTF. CDR3 nucleotides: TGTGCCTGGAGTAAGGAGAGTGGGGGCTACACCTTC.